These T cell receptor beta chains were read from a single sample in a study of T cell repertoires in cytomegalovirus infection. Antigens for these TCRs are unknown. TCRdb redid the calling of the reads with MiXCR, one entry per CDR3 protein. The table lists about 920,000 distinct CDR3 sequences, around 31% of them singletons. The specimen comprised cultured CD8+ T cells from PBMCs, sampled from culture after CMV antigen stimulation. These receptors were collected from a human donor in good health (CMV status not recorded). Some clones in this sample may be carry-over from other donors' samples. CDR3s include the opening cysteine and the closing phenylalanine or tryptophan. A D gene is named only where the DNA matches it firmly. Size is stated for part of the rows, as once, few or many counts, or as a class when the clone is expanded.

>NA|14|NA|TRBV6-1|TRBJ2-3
TGTGCCAGCAGTGAACGACCCTGGGGAGATACGCAGTATTTT
CASSERPWGDTQYF
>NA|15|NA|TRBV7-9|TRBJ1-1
TGTGCCAGCAGCACACGACAGGATCATAGGACTGAAGCTTTCTTT
CASSTRQDHRTEAFF
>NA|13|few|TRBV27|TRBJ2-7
TGTGCCAGCAGTTTCGGGAGCCTGTTCGAGCAGTACTTC
CASSFGSLFEQYF
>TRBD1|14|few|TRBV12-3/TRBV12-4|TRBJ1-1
TGTGCCAGCAGTAAGGGGACAGTTGTTTCTGAAGCTTTCTTT
CASSKGTVVSEAFF
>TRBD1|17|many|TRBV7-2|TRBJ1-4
TGTGCCAGCAGGTTCCACGCACTCGGACAGGGAGACGAAAAACTGTTTTTT
CASRFHALGQGDEKLFF
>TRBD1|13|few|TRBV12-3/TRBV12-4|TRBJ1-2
TGTGCCAGCAGGACAGGGGCGGACTATGGCTACACCTTC
CASRTGADYGYTF
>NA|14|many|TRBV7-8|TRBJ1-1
TGTGCCAGCAGCTTAGATAGTAGGGGGGTTGAAGCTTTCTTT
CASSLDSRGVEAFF
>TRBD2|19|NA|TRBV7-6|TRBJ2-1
TGTGCCAGCAGCTTACGGTGGACTAGCGGGGATCGCTCCTACAATGAGCAGTTCTTC
CASSLRWTSGDRSYNEQFF
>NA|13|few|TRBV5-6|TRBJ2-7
TGTGCCAGCAGCTTGTACGGTTACTACGAGCAGTACTTC
CASSLYGYYEQYF
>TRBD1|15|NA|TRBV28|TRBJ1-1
TGTGCCAGCAGCTGGGACAGGGGTCGCAACACTGAAGCTTTCTTT
CASSWDRGRNTEAFF
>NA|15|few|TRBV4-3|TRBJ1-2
TGCGCCAGCAGCCAAGTCCGGGACCTTGGACATGGCTACACCTTC
CASSQVRDLGHGYTF
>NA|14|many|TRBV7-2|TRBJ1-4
TGTGCCAGCAGCTCGGGACCGATAAATGAAAAACTGTTTTTT
CASSSGPINEKLFF
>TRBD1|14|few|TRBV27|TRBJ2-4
TGTGCCAGCAGTCTACAGGGGGTGGGAAACATTCAGTACTTC
CASSLQGVGNIQYF
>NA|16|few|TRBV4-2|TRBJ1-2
TGTGCCAGCAGCCAAGATGTCGGCCGGACTAACTATGGCTACACCTTC
CASSQDVGRTNYGYTF
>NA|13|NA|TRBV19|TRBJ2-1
TGTGCCAGTATTCCGCTCTTGAACGGTGAGCAGTTCTTC
CASIPLLNGEQFF
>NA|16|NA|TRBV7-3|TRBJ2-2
TGTGCCAGCAGCTCTCTAAGGGGAGTTAACACCGGGGAGCTGTTTTTT
CASSSLRGVNTGELFF
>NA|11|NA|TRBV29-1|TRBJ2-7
TGCAGCGTTGAATTGGAGTACGAGCAGTACTTC
CSVELEYEQYF
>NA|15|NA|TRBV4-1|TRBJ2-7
TGCACCAGCAGCCAGGGACAATTGGTTGGGTACGAGCAGTACTTC
CTSSQGQLVGYEQYF
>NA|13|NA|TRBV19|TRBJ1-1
TGTGCCAGTAGTATAGTGTCAGCCACTGAAGCTTTCTTT
CASSIVSATEAFF
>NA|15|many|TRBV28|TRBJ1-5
TGTGCCAGCAGTCCGGGGGGACGGGGCAATCAGCCCCAGCATTTT
CASSPGGRGNQPQHF
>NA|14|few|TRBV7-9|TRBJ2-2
TGTGCCAGCAGCGCCACCGGAGCTGCGGGGGAGCTGTTTTTT
CASSATGAAGELFF
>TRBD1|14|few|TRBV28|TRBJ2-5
TGTGCCAGCAGTTCCCCTGGGACAGAGGAGACCCAGTACTTC
CASSSPGTEETQYF
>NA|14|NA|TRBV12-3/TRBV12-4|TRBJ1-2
TGTGCCAGCACACCTCTGCTCGCTAACTATGGCTACACCTTC
CASTPLLANYGYTF
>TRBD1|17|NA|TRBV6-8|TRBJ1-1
TGTGCCAACAGTTTACTGGGACAGGGAATCTTGAACACTGAAGCTTTCTTT
CANSLLGQGILNTEAFF
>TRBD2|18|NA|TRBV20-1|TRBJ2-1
TGCAGTGCTAGAGATGTACGGGGTAGCGGGGCCTCCTACAATGAGCAGTTCTTC
CSARDVRGSGASYNEQFF
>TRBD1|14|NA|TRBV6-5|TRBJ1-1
TGTGCCAGCATTTTACAGGGGGGAGACACTGAAGCTTTCTTT
CASILQGGDTEAFF